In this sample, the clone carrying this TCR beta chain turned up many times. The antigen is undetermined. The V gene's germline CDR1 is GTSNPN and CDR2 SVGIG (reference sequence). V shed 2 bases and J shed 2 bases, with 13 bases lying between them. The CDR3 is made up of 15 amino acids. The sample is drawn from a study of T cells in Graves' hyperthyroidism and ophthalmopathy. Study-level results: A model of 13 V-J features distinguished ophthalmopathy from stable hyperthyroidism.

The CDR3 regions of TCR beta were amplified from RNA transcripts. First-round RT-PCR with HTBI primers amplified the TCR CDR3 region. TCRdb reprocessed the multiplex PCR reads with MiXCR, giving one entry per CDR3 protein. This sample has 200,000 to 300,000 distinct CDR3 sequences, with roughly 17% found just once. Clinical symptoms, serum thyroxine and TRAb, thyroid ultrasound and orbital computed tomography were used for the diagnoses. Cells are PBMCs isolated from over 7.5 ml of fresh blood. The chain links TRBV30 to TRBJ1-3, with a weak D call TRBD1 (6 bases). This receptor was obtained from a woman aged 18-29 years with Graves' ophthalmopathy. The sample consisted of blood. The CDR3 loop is CAWSRGGGAGNTIYF. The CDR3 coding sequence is TGTGCCTGGAGTAGAGGTGGGGGCGCTGGAAACACCATATATTTT. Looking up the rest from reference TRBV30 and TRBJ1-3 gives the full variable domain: SQTIHQWPATLVQPVGSPLSLECTVEGTSNPNLYWYRQAAGRGLQLLFYSVGIGQISSEVPQNLSASRPQDRQFILSSKKLLLSDSGFYLCAWSRGGGAGNTIYFGEGSWLTVV.